This T cell receptor (beta chain) emerged from a study of blood T cell repertoires in COVID-19. The CDR3 contains 13 residues. Germline V gives CDR1 SGHAT, CDR2 FQNNGV. With 0 bases removed from V and 2 bases from J, the gap between germline ends came to 5 bases. The method was immunoSEQ multiplex PCR; TCRdb's version includes in-frame clones alone and lacks a portion of them. The sample consists of around 300,000 clones, almost 90% of them appearing once. The chain uses TRBV11-2 and TRBJ2-7, with D hard to call. Material: PBMCs or T cells enriched from blood (not recorded which). This receptor was obtained from a woman between 18 and 29 years old with acute COVID-19. The CDR3 bases are TGTGCCAGCAGCTTAGATCCCACCTACGAGCAGTACTTC. As protein: CASSLDPTYEQYF.